This record looks at one T cell receptor beta chain sequence and its context. This clone was detected a few times. This receptor's antigen is unknown. Per-base quality was not reported, and no clone a single base away is much larger than it. Each donor gave one peripheral blood draw, averaging roughly 120 mL, which was collected into heparinised tubes. Naive, central memory, regulatory and stem cell-like memory CD4+ T cells were sorted on a BD FACSAria II using a panel including CD45RO, CCR7, CD25, CD127, CD95 and CD27. A purity above 98% was achieved for all sorted populations. PBMCs were isolated immediately by Lymphoprep density gradient centrifugation and stained directly without culture. So that batch effects would be minimized, each experiment stained and sorted samples in pairs, pairing one healthy donor with one patient. As encoded in the germline V gene (reference sequence), CDR1 is SEHNR while CDR2 is FQNEAQ. Here V drops 1 base and J drops 6 bases, and the junction holds 9 bases not matched to any gene. The CDR3, from cysteine to phenylalanine, totals 16 residues. Kept here is only the CDR3 DNA, which spans 48 bases and is read in frame from base 1.

This entry belongs to a study of beta chain features in type 1 diabetes (dated by TCRdb to the late 2010s). As for the study more broadly: Patients and healthy donors did not differ in mean age, gender distribution, total cell number or subset yield. A total of about 99,000,000 sorted cells were examined across all samples, and RNA yield correlated strongly with the number of cells per subset. The study compared the TCRB repertoires of sorted circulating CD4+ T cell subsets in recently diagnosed type 1 diabetes patients with those in matched healthy donors. Regulatory and stem cell-like memory subsets were obtained from only 8 patients and about eight healthy donors, while naive and central memory subsets were obtained from all 30 or so donors. What the research found in general, with its limitations: Naive, central memory and regulatory TCRB repertoires appeared to be more alike among patients than among healthy donors. Only small numbers of individuals were included in the HLA sub-analyses, which left unresolved whether HLA type had any influence on TCRB rearrangement. Because cDNA rather than genomic DNA was sequenced, highly expressing activated cells could have been over-represented, although no difference in activation and CD3 levels was found between groups. A moderate but significant shortening of TCRB CDR3 length was observed in type 1 diabetes patients in all four CD4+ subsets. Patients with type 1 diabetes made fewer insertions and deleted more nucleotides at VDJ recombination sites, implying thymic rearrangement abnormalities. PCR might favor shorter templates, but patient and control samples were amplified and corrected together, so any skew would affect both groups equally.

The entire amount of isolated RNA was reverse transcribed using the High Capacity cDNA Reverse Transcription Kit, so the sequenced TCRB transcripts were expressed ones. Deep immunoSEQ sequencing was applied to naive, central memory and regulatory T cell samples, giving an average of approximately 4 million total reads per sample. Sorted cells were lysed in RLT buffer and RNA was extracted with DNase-treated RNeasy Micro or Mini kits, depending on cell number. Each cell subset was processed separately to prevent cross-contamination, with patient and healthy donor samples processed together. Using the immunoSEQ multiplex PCR, TCRB sequences were amplified from cDNA into 87-bp fragments spanning the CDR3 region. The amplicons were sequenced using the Illumina HiSeq platform. In the original analysis: Synthetic template baselines were used to correct PCR bias computationally, reads within Hamming distance 2 were collapsed, and singletons that could not be merged were discarded. Reads were aligned to IMGT to assign V, D and J genes, CDR3 length, and insertions or deletions at six rearrangement sites. Within each subset, clonotype counts were normalized to sorted cell number, and only after that were true diversity and Gini coefficients computed with the tcR R package. Repertoire sharing was quantified using the overlap coefficient calculated on TCRB nucleotide sequences. As a proxy for the pre-selection repertoire, out-of-frame TCRB sequences from naive cells were analyzed. Held by TCRdb, this immuneACCESS table contains in-frame sequences only and omits some clones. Under half of the omission traces to an unresolved V gene where checked; the cause of the rest is unknown. D and trimming were read from the DNA, whereas the V and J calls and clone size are those reported in that table. A total of 900,000 or so clones appear in this sample, around a sixth of them only once. 0.02% to 0.03% of the sample rests with the top ten.

The chain was built from TRBV7-9 and TRBJ2-1; 7 bases in between match TRBD2. The clonotype comes from a woman under 30 in good health. The sample comprised naive CD4+ T cells from blood. In the paper's terms, the cell subset or site label means: true naive CD4+ T cells. The CDR3 protein is CASSLGAWEGRNEQFF. The bases read TGTGCCAGCAGCTTAGGGGCGTGGGAGGGCCGCAATGAGCAGTTCTTC. With the rest looked up from the reference TRBV7-9 and TRBJ2-1 genes rather than sequenced, the full variable domain is DTGVSQNPRHKITKRGQNVTFRCDPISEHNRLYWYRQTLGQGPEFLTYFQNEAQLEKSRLLSDRFSAERPKGSFSTLEIQRTEQGDSAMYLCASSLGAWEGRNEQFFGPGTRLTVL.